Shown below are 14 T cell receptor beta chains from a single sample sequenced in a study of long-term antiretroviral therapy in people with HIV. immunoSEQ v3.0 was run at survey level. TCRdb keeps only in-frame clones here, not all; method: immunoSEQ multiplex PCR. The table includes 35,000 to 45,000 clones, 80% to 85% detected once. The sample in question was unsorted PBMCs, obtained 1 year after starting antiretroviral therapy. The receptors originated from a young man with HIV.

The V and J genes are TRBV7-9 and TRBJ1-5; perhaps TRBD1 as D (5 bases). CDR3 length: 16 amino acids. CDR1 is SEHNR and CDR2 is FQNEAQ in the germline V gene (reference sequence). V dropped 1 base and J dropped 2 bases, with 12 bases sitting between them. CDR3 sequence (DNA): TGTGCCAGCAGCTTAGGAGTGGCCAGGGGCAATCAGCCCCAGCATTTT. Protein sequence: CASSLGVARGNQPQHF.

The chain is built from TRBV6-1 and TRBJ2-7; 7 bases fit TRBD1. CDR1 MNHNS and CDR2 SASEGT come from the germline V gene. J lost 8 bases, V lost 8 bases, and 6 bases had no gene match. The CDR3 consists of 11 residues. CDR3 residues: CASPRQGQQYF. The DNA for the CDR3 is TGTGCCAGCCCCAGACAGGGCCAGCAGTACTTC.

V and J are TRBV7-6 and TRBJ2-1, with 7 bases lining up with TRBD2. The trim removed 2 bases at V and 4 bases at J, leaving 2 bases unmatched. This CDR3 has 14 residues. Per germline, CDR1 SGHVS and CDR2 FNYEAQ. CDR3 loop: CASSLPSGYNEQFF. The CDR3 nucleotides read TGTGCCAGCAGCTTACCTAGCGGTTACAATGAGCAGTTCTTC.

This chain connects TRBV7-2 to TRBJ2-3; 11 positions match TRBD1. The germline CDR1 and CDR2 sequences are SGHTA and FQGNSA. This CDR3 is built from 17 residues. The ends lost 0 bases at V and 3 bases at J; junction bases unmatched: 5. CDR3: CASSLAGQGAITDTQYF. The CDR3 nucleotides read TGTGCCAGCAGCTTAGCAGGACAGGGGGCTATAACAGATACGCAGTATTTT.

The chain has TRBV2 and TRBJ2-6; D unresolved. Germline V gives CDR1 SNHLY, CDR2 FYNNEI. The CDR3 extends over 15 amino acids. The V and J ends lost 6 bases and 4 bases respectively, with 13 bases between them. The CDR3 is CASSQEHSGANVLTF. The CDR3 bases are TGTGCCAGCAGCCAAGAACACTCCGGGGCCAACGTCCTGACTTTC.

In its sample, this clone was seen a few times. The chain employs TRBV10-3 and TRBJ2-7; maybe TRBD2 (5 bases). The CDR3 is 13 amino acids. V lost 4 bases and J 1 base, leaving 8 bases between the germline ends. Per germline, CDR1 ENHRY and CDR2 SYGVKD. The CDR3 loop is CAISATNSYEQYF. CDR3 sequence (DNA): TGTGCCATCAGTGCGACTAATTCCTACGAGCAGTACTTC.

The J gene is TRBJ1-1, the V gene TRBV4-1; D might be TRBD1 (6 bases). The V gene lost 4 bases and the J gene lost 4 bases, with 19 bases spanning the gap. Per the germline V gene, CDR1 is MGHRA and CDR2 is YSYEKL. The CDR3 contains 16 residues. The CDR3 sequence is CASSLWAWGQSTEAFF. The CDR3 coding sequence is TGCGCCAGCAGCCTTTGGGCCTGGGGACAAAGCACTGAAGCTTTCTTT.

CDR3 bases: TGCGCCAGCGGTATGGGACTGGATGGAAACACCATATATTTT. Protein product: CASGMGLDGNTIYF. This chain joins TRBV4-1 and TRBJ1-3; the D gene is possibly TRBD1 (5 bases). This CDR3 contains 14 residues. Trimming left V 8 bases short and J 3 bases short, with 14 bases between. The germline V gene has CDR1 MGHRA and CDR2 YSYEKL.

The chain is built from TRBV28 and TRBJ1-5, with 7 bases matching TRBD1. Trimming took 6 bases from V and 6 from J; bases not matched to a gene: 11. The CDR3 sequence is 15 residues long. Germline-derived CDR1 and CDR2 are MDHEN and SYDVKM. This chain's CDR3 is CASSGTGAWSQPQHF. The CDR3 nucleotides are TGTGCCAGCAGCGGCACAGGGGCCTGGAGTCAGCCCCAGCATTTT.

Written as DNA, the CDR3 is TGCGCCAGCAGCTCGGGCCTCGGGGGAAACACCGGGGAGCTGTTTTTT. Translating it yields CASSSGLGGNTGELFF. The chain joins TRBV5-1 to TRBJ2-2; the D gene is possibly TRBD2 (6 bases). The CDR3 is made up of 16 amino acids. The germline V gene has CDR1 SGHRS and CDR2 YFSETQ. Trimming shortened V by 3 bases and J by 2 bases, and 14 bases separated the two germline ends. The full variable domain, completed using reference TRBV5-1 and TRBJ2-2, is KAGVTQTPRYLIKTRGQQVTLSCSPISGHRSVSWYQQTPGQGLQFLFEYFSETQRNKGNFPGRFSGRQFSNSRSEMNVSTLELGDSALYLCASSSGLGGNTGELFFGEGSRLTVL.

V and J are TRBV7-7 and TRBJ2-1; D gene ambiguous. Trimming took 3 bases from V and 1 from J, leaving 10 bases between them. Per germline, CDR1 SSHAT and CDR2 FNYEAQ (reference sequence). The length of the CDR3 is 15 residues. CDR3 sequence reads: CASSFSQESYNEQFF. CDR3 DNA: TGTGCCAGCAGCTTTTCCCAGGAGTCCTACAATGAGCAGTTCTTC.

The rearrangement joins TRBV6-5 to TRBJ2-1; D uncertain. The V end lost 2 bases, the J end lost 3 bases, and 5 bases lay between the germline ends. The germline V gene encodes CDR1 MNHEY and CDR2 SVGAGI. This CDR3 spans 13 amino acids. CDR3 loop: CASSYGLYNEQFF. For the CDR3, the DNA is TGTGCCAGCAGTTACGGGCTCTACAATGAGCAGTTCTTC.

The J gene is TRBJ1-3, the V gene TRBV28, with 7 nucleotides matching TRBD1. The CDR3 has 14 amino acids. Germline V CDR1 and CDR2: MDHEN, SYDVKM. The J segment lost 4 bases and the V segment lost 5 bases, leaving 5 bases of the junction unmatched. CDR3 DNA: TGTGCCAGCAGTAAAACAGGGGTCGGAAACACCATATATTTT. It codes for CASSKTGVGNTIYF.

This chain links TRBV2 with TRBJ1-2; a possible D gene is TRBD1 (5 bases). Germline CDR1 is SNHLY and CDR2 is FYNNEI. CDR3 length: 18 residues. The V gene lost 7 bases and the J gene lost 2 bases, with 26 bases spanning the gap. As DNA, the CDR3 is TGTGCCAGCACACTAGACAGCCAGAACGAAGCAAACAACTATGGCTACACCTTC. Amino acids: CASTLDSQNEANNYGYTF.